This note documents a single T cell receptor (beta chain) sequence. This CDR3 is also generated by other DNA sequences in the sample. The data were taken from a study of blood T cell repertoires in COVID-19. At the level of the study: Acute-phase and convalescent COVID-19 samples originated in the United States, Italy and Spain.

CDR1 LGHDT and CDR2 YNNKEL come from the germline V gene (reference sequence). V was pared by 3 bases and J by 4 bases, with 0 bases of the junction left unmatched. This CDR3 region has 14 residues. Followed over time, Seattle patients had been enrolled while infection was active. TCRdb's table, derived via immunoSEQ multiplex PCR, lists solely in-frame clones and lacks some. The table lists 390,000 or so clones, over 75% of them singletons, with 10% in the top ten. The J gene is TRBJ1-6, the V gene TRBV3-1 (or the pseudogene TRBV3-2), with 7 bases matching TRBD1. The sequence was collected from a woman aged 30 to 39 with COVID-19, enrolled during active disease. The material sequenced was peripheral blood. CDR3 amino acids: CASSQGQYNSPLHF. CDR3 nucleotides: TGTGCCAGCAGCCAGGGACAGTATAATTCACCCCTCCACTTT.